This T cell receptor (beta chain) was sequenced for a study of TIL therapy for anti-PD-1-resistant metastatic lung cancer. The libraries were made with immunoSEQ v3. TCRdb's copy holds only in-frame clones and misses some; the assay was immunoSEQ multiplex PCR. This sample has more than 90,000 clones; just over 65% occur once, and the top ten carry over 9.5%. The germline gives CDR1 MNHEY, CDR2 SMNVEV (reference sequence). The CDR3 is 14 amino acids. Trimming left V 6 bases short and J 3 bases short, with 15 bases between. Time point here: pre-treatment sample, taken before nivolumab and TIL therapy. Pleural nodules or supraclavicular lymph nodes made up most of the excised metastases sampled.

The genes are TRBV27 and TRBJ2-7; D perhaps matches TRBD2 (6 bases). The sequencing used tumor tissue, collected at baseline. The sequence came from a person aged 25 to 79 with non-small cell lung cancer. Here the CDR3 DNA reads TGTGCCAGCAGCCCGAAATTGGGACTCTACGAGCAGTACTTC. It specifies CASSPKLGLYEQYF.